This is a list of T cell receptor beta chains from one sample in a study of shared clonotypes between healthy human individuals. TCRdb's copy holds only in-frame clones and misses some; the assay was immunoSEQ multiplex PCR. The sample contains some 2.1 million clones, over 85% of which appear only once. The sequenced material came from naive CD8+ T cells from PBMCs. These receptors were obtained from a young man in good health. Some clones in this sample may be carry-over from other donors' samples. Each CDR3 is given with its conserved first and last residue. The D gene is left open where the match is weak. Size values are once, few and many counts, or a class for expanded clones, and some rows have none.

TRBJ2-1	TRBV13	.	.	CASSPTAGPSEQFF	TGTGCCAGCAGCCCCACCGCGGGACCCTCTGAGCAGTTCTTC
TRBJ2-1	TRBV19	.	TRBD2	CASSISPSGSYNEQFF	TGTGCCAGTAGTATCTCACCTAGCGGATCCTACAATGAGCAGTTCTTC
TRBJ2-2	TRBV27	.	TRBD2	CASSSLRGGRGTGELFF	TGTGCCAGCAGTTCCCTCCGTGGCGGGAGAGGCACCGGGGAGCTGTTTTTT
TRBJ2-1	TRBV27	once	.	CASRLTRYNEQFF	TGTGCCAGCAGGCTCACACGTTACAATGAGCAGTTCTTC
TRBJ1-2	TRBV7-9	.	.	CASSPMKDIGRGYGYTF	TGTGCCAGCAGCCCAATGAAGGACATCGGACGTGGCTATGGCTACACCTTC
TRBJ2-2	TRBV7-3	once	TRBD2	CASSPPLAGRSPNTGELFF	TGTGCCAGCAGCCCTCCGCTAGCGGGACGGAGCCCGAACACCGGGGAGCTGTTTTTT
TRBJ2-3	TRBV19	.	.	CASSIEGNSPLGDTQYF	TGTGCCAGTAGTATAGAAGGTAACAGCCCTTTGGGAGATACGCAGTATTTT
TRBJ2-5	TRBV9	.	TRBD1	CASSVTGGMRGQETQYF	TGTGCCAGCAGCGTGACAGGGGGCATGAGGGGGCAAGAGACCCAGTACTTC
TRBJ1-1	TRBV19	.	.	CASSPRTATEAFF	TGTGCCAGTAGCCCCCGGACAGCTACTGAAGCTTTCTTT
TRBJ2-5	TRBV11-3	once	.	CASSSEGAETQYF	TGTGCCAGCAGCTCCGAGGGAGCAGAGACCCAGTACTTC
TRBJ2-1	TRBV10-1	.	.	CASSDGTLVYNEQFF	TGCGCCAGCAGTGACGGGACACTCGTTTACAATGAGCAGTTCTTC
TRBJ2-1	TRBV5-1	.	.	CASSLVGEGEQFF	TGCGCCAGCAGCTTGGTAGGGGAAGGTGAGCAGTTCTTC
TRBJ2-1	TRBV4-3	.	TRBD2	CASSQGLAGHNEQFF	TGCGCCAGCAGCCAGGGACTAGCGGGGCACAATGAGCAGTTCTTC
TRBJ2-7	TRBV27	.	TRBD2	CASRPPTSGGPSYEQYF	TGTGCCAGCAGGCCCCCGACTAGCGGGGGACCCTCCTACGAGCAGTACTTC
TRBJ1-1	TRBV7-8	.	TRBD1	CASSADRAAEAFF	TGTGCCAGCAGCGCAGACAGGGCGGCTGAAGCTTTCTTT
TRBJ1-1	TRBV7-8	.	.	CASSLVRGGAFF	TGTGCCAGCAGCTTAGTAAGGGGAGGAGCTTTCTTT
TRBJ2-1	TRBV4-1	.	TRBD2	CASSQGPGLAHGNEQFF	TGCGCCAGCAGCCAAGGGCCGGGACTAGCCCACGGGAATGAGCAGTTCTTC
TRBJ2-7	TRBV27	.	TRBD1	CASSLVGTGGPYEQYF	TGTGCCAGCAGTTTAGTAGGGACAGGGGGACCCTACGAGCAGTACTTC
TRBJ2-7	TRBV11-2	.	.	CASSPGVWYEQYF	TGTGCCAGCAGCCCTGGAGTATGGTACGAGCAGTACTTC
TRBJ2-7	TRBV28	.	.	CASSTPRAGVSYEQYF	TGTGCCAGCAGTACACCCCGTGCAGGGGTCTCCTACGAGCAGTACTTC
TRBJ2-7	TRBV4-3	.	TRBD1	CASSSRTGGDEQYF	TGCGCCAGCAGCTCCCGGACAGGGGGCGACGAGCAGTACTTC
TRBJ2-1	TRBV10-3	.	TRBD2	CAISESRLAGGEGEYNEQFF	TGTGCCATCAGTGAGTCGAGACTAGCGGGAGGGGAAGGGGAGTACAATGAGCAGTTCTTC
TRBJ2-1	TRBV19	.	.	CASSIGGFSYNEQFF	TGTGCCAGTAGTATAGGCGGATTCTCCTACAATGAGCAGTTCTTC
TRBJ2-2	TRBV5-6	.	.	CASSKETDTGELFF	TGTGCCAGCAGCAAGGAAACAGACACCGGGGAGCTGTTTTTT
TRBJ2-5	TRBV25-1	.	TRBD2	CASRRSGRLETQYF	TGTGCCAGCAGACGTAGCGGGAGGCTGGAGACCCAGTACTTC
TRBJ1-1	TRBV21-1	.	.	CASSKWSPGTRTEAFF	TGTGCCAGCAGCAAATGGTCCCCGGGTACGCGCACTGAAGCTTTCTTT